A single T cell receptor beta chain is shown here with its context. This clone was observed at least ten times. Its antigen specificity is not known. Base-call qualities are not available, and no considerably larger clone is one nucleotide away. The collaborating institutions used their own protocols to collect whole blood in K2EDTA tubes. For TCRbeta analysis, collaborators shipped samples as frozen whole blood, isolated PBMCs, or DNA extracted from either of those sample types. TCRbeta CDR3 regions were amplified from genomic DNA using the immunoSEQ Assay, a bias-controlled multiplex PCR. The authors' pipeline ran thus. Within the assay, amplification of reference gene primers was used to estimate how many nucleated cells each sample contained. To quantify the absolute abundance of each unique TCRbeta CDR3 rearrangement, sequence reads were collapsed and filtered. For each sample, productive Simpson clonality was calculated as the square root of Simpson's diversity index over productive rearrangements. TCRdb mirrors the immuneACCESS table, restricted to in-frame sequences. Some clones are absent from its copies; in checked studies, under half trace to an unresolved V gene, and the reason for the others is unknown. The V and J calls and clone size were taken over from that table, and D and trimming were inferred from the DNA. The sample includes over 75,000 clones, with 70% to 85% observed a single time. About 20% of the sample rests with the top ten.

This entry belongs to a study of blood T cell repertoires in COVID-19 (dated by TCRdb to 2020 to 2022). Notes on the research overall: Samples from collaborators originated in the United States, Italy and Spain and spanned both the acute and convalescent phases of COVID-19. The material from the prospective study consisted of cDNA or gDNA derived from T cells, B-cell-depleted T cells, or PBMCs. Subjects who had been exposed to COVID-19, were actively infected with it, or had recovered from it provided the deeply sampled blood TCRbeta repertoires that made up the dataset. The repertoires were released in a freely available public database intended as a resource for research on the immune response to SARS-CoV-2. Samples were obtained from the ongoing ImmuneRACE study (first 160 participants) and from over a thousand subjects provided by 6 global collaborators. The sample metadata nearly always contained a de-identified subject ID, COVID-19 status, age in years and sex. Where available, HLA class I and class II types were taken from metadata supplied by the sample provider and were not determined by assay-based typing. The paper's findings and limits, for the study overall: The amount of clinical and demographic metadata varied by source and participant and was provided uncurated.

From cysteine to phenylalanine, the CDR3 is 17 amino acids long. Only the CDR3 DNA is retained, 51 bases long and in frame from the first base. V loses 3 bases at its end and J loses 6 bases; junction bases beyond the gene matches: 11. As encoded in the germline V gene, CDR1 is SGHTA while CDR2 is FQGNSA. The TCR sequence derives from a woman aged 45-65 years with acute or convalescent COVID-19. Material: peripheral blood. This chain is built from TRBV7-2 and TRBJ2-3; TRBD2 matches 11 bases in the middle. This receptor carries the CDR3 CASSLAPVAGGSDTQYF. The DNA sequence is given as TGTGCCAGCAGCTTGGCCCCGGTAGCGGGAGGGTCGGATACGCAGTATTTT.